This record looks at one T cell receptor beta chain sequence and its context. Germline V gene data show CDR1 as MDHEN and CDR2 as SYDVKM. This CDR3 comprises 17 residues. Unmatched junction bases numbered 3, after V lost 3 bases and J lost 0 bases. These data come from a study of CD8+ T cells in alopecia areata. The sequencing template was cDNA reverse transcribed from extracted RNA. Measured with immunoSEQ multiplex PCR; TCRdb has only the in-frame clones, and not every one. The sample lists 140,000 to 150,000 clones; approximately 50% were seen once. This rearrangement joins TRBV28 to TRBJ2-6, with 9 bases lining up with TRBD1. The sample comprised CD4+ T cells sorted from blood. The source is a human donor with alopecia areata. The CDR3 here is CASSLGTGFSGANVLTF. CDR3 nucleotides: TGTGCCAGCAGTTTGGGGACAGGGTTCTCTGGGGCCAACGTCCTGACTTTC.